The 30 T cell receptor beta chains given below trace back to one sample, sequenced in a study of response to subunit inactivated influenza vaccine. One entry per CDR3 protein results from TCRdb running MiXCR on the RT-PCR reads. Here the sample spans about 620,000 distinct CDR3 sequences, roughly 12% being singletons. The sequences come from PBMCs from blood, collected on the day of vaccination. These receptors were collected from a man aged 50 or older who received an inactivated influenza vaccine.

This clonotype was observed at least ten times. The rearrangement joins TRBV11-2 to TRBJ2-2; D gene uncertain. The germline V and J ends were trimmed by 4 bases and 2 bases, with 14 bases remaining between them. The CDR3 sequence is 16 residues long. Germline V gene lookup returns CDR1 SGHAT and CDR2 FQNNGV. In DNA form, the CDR3 reads TGTGCCAGCAGCTGGCGCTTTGGAGCAAACACCGGGGAGCTGTTTTTT. As protein: CASSWRFGANTGELFF.

The V and J genes are TRBV4-1 and TRBJ2-7; TRBD2 is a possible D gene (5 bases). Germline lookup yields CDR1 MGHRA and CDR2 YSYEKL. Trimming left V 2 bases short and J 5 bases short, with 19 bases between. The CDR3 has 16 amino acids. CDR3 residues: CASSQTVIGNRNEQYF. The CDR3 DNA follows: TGCGCCAGCAGCCAAACTGTCATCGGGAATAGGAACGAGCAGTACTTC.

The CDR3 protein is CASSPGTGGSQETQYF. CDR3 nucleotides: TGCGCCAGCAGCCCCGGGACAGGGGGCAGCCAAGAGACCCAGTACTTC. V is TRBV5-1 and J is TRBJ2-5; 12 bases agree with TRBD1. Germline values: CDR1 SGHRS, CDR2 YFSETQ. After removal of 4 bases from V and 1 base from J, the junction contained 5 bases not matched to a gene. The CDR3 has 16 amino acids.

J is TRBJ2-5 and V is TRBV20-1; 12 bases agree with TRBD2. The CDR3 runs to 18 residues. Germline CDR1 and CDR2: DFQATT and SNEGSKA (reference sequence). Trimming removed 6 bases from V and 9 bases from J; junction bases left unmatched: 23. The CDR3 region has the DNA TGCAGTGCCTTCCACCCCGACCTCGGACTAGCGGGGTGGAAGGCCCAGTACTTC. It encodes CSAFHPDLGLAGWKAQYF.

A few counts support this clonotype. This chain uses TRBV12-3 or TRBV12-4 with TRBJ2-1; D uncertain. V gave up 3 bases and J gave up 3 bases, with 12 bases separating them. The CDR3 runs to 15 residues. The CDR3 nucleotides are TGTGCCAGCAGTTTCCTCGGATTAGACTACAATGAGCAGTTCTTC. Its translation: CASSFLGLDYNEQFF.

Only a few counts were recorded for this clonotype. J is TRBJ2-6 and V is TRBV5-1; TRBD2 agrees at 8 bases. CDR1 SGHRS and CDR2 YFSETQ come from the germline V gene. V lost 4 bases and J lost 1; bases outside the gene matches: 7. CDR3 length equals 17 residues. The chain's CDR3 is CASSLGLAVSGANVLTF. The CDR3, as DNA: TGCGCCAGCAGCCTCGGACTAGCTGTATCTGGGGCCAACGTCCTGACTTTC.

The chain is built from TRBV6-2 or TRBV6-3 and TRBJ1-2; D uncertain. The germline V gene encodes CDR1 MNHEY and CDR2 SVGEGT. The length of the CDR3 is 15 residues. V gave up 5 bases and J gave up 7 bases, with 20 bases separating them. CDR3 sequence reads: CASSDPGPTSGGYTF. CDR3 DNA: TGTGCCAGCAGTGACCCGGGTCCAACCTCGGGTGGCTACACCTTC.

The CDR3 here is CASSLEGSSQPQHF. As DNA, the CDR3 is TGCGCCAGCAGCTTGGAAGGGTCAAGTCAGCCCCAGCATTTT. The genes are TRBV5-1 and TRBJ1-5; D is unclear. The length of the CDR3 is 14 residues. Looked up from germline, CDR1 is SGHRS and CDR2 is YFSETQ. The V gene lost 0 bases and the J gene lost 6 bases, with 10 bases spanning the gap.

This clonotype was detected ten times or more. The rearrangement joins TRBV7-9 to TRBJ2-7; tentative D call: TRBD2 (5 bases). V gave up 5 bases and J gave up 3 bases, with 14 bases separating them. The CDR3 length is 14 residues. Germline CDR1 SEHNR, CDR2 FQNEAQ (reference sequence). The CDR3 spells CASSDDFAGYEQYF. CDR3 coding DNA: TGTGCCAGCAGCGACGATTTTGCGGGCTACGAGCAGTACTTC.

The J gene is TRBJ2-3, the V gene TRBV12-3 or TRBV12-4; the match to TRBD1 covers 9 bases. The CDR3 loop spans 16 amino acids. Trimming at V came to 6 bases and at J to 2 bases, leaving 9 bases not matched to a gene. The CDR3 DNA is TGTGCCAGCAGCTCAACCGGGACAGGGACCACAGATACGCAGTATTTT. Translating gives CASSSTGTGTTDTQYF.

This chain connects TRBV12-3 or TRBV12-4 to TRBJ2-7; the D is unclear. V was shortened by 4 bases and J by 0 bases, with 13 bases between the two germline ends. There are 15 residues in the CDR3. For the CDR3, the DNA is TGTGCCAGCAGTTCGTCCCCCAGGAGCTCCTACGAGCAGTACTTC. Translation: CASSSSPRSSYEQYF.

This clonotype showed up many times. The chain employs TRBV2 and TRBJ2-7; D may match TRBD1 or TRBD2 (5 bases each). The V end lost 7 bases, the J end lost 4 bases, and 20 bases lay between the germline ends. Germline loops: CDR1 SNHLY, CDR2 FYNNEI. The CDR3 sequence is 15 residues long. The CDR3 reads CASKTGQGVSYEQYF. The DNA for the CDR3 is TGTGCCAGCAAAACGGGGCAGGGAGTTTCTTACGAGCAGTACTTC. Full variable domain (remainder filled in from reference TRBV2 and TRBJ2-7): EPEVTQTPSHQVTQMGQEVILRCVPISNHLYFYWYRQILGQKVEFLVSFYNNEISEKSEIFDDQFSVERPDGSNFTLKIRSTKLEDSAMYFCASKTGQGVSYEQYFGPGTRLTVT.

This chain joins TRBV28 and TRBJ2-2; 10 bases match TRBD1. Per the germline V gene, CDR1 is MDHEN and CDR2 is SYDVKM. J gave up 4 bases and V 10 bases, and 15 bases lay outside the gene matches. The CDR3 is 17 amino acids. In DNA, the CDR3 is TGTGCCACCCTACCCGCTCCGGGACAGGGGAGCACCGGGGAGCTGTTTTTT. Translated, it gives CATLPAPGQGSTGELFF.

The genes are TRBV20-1 and TRBJ2-1; weak D call: TRBD2 (6 bases). The CDR3 contains 13 residues. The ends were cut back, 8 bases at V and 4 bases at J, with 15 bases in the middle. Looked up from germline, CDR1 is DFQATT and CDR2 is SNEGSKA (reference sequence). The CDR3 DNA is TGCAGTATATATAGCGGTAGTTACAATGAGCAGTTCTTC. This gives the protein CSIYSGSYNEQFF.

There are a few counts of this clonotype. J is TRBJ2-5 and V is TRBV7-9; D may be TRBD2 (6 bases). V dropped 4 bases and J dropped 3 bases, with 12 bases sitting between them. This CDR3 contains 14 residues. Germline assignment: CDR1 SEHNR and CDR2 FQNEAQ (reference sequence). CDR3 sequence reads: CASSSMGGEETQYF. The CDR3 DNA reads TGTGCCAGCAGCTCTATGGGCGGGGAAGAGACCCAGTACTTC.

The chain links TRBV5-1 to TRBJ2-2, with 8 bases aligning to TRBD1. The CDR3 contains 15 residues. Germline values: CDR1 SGHRS, CDR2 YFSETQ. The V gene end was trimmed by 4 bases and the J gene end by 6 bases; junction bases not matched to a gene: 8. The CDR3 DNA reads TGCGCCAGCAGCATCGGACAGGGAGTCCCCGGGGAGCTGTTTTTT. Protein sequence: CASSIGQGVPGELFF.

Only a few counts were recorded for this clonotype. The V call is TRBV11-3, the J call TRBJ1-1, with 7 positions matching TRBD1. J lost 4 bases, V lost 4 bases, and 0 bases had no gene match. The germline CDR1 and CDR2 sequences are SGHNT and YENEEA. The CDR3 has 12 residues. This CDR3 is CASSSGGTEAFF. The CDR3 DNA reads as TGTGCCAGCAGCTCAGGGGGCACTGAAGCTTTCTTT.

This clonotype appeared many times. V is TRBV12-3 or TRBV12-4 and J is TRBJ2-7; the D gene is possibly TRBD2 (6 bases). Trimming pared 1 base from V and 2 bases from J, leaving 18 bases between. There are 17 residues in the CDR3. Here the CDR3 reads CASSLVLLSSAAYEQYF. CDR3 DNA: TGTGCCAGCAGTTTAGTACTTCTCTCTAGCGCTGCCTACGAGCAGTACTTC.

This clonotype was observed a handful of times. The DNA of the CDR3 is TGTGCCAGCAGTCCCCCGGCAGGGGGCCAGAAGACCCAGTACTTC. Encoded protein: CASSPPAGGQKTQYF. The V and J genes are TRBV12-3 or TRBV12-4 and TRBJ2-5; 8 positions agree with TRBD1. There are 15 residues in the CDR3. Trimming cost V 5 bases and J 6 bases; bases outside gene matches: 11.

There are many counts of this clonotype. The chain joins TRBV4-1 to TRBJ1-5; D unresolved. Between the trimmed V and J ends, which lost 0 bases and 3 bases, there was a span of 9 bases. Germline-derived CDR1 and CDR2 are MGHRA and YSYEKL. The CDR3 length is 15 residues. CDR3 sequence: CASSQDWQVNQPQHF. The CDR3 DNA follows: TGCGCCAGCAGCCAAGATTGGCAGGTCAATCAGCCCCAGCATTTT.

The rearrangement uses TRBV14 and TRBJ2-7; the D is unclear. The germline V gene has CDR1 SGHDN and CDR2 FVKESK. Between the trimmed V and J ends, which lost 1 base and 2 bases, there was a span of 9 bases. The CDR3 length is 14 residues. The CDR3 reads CASSQGTDAYEQYF. Here the CDR3 DNA reads TGTGCCAGCAGCCAAGGGACGGACGCCTACGAGCAGTACTTC.

There are a few counts of this clonotype. The rearrangement joins TRBV20-1 to TRBJ2-7; D ambiguous. CDR1 DFQATT and CDR2 SNEGSKA come from the germline V gene (reference sequence). The CDR3 is 10 residues long. Trimming took 2 bases from V and 3 from J, leaving 2 bases between them. The CDR3 DNA reads as TGCAGTGCTAGAAGCTACGAGCAGTACTTC. Translation: CSARSYEQYF.

This clonotype was seen only a few times. The V call is TRBV7-2, the J call TRBJ1-1; TRBD1 matches at 7 bases. Per germline, CDR1 SGHTA and CDR2 FQGNSA. This CDR3 contains 16 residues. With 5 bases clipped from V and 5 bases from J, the junction kept 14 bases outside the gene matches. The CDR3 DNA follows: TGTGCCAGCAGCCTCGGGACGGCGAGGGGGCAAACTGAAGCTTTCTTT. Its protein product is CASSLGTARGQTEAFF.

Only a few counts were recorded for this clonotype. The chain is built from TRBV5-1 and TRBJ1-1; 7 bases line up with TRBD1. Germline V gives CDR1 SGHRS, CDR2 YFSETQ. After removal of 3 bases from V and 6 bases from J, the junction contained 8 bases not matched to a gene. This CDR3 is built from 14 residues. The chain's CDR3 is CASSSGQVKSEAFF. CDR3 coding DNA: TGCGCCAGCAGCTCCGGACAGGTTAAGTCTGAAGCTTTCTTT.

The chain combines TRBV7-9 with TRBJ2-7; no definite D call. The germline CDR1 and CDR2 sequences are SEHNR and FQNEAQ (reference sequence). This CDR3 is built from 14 residues. The V and J ends lost 5 bases and 0 bases respectively, with 11 bases between them. The CDR3 sequence is CASSKPLSSYEQYF. The DNA of the CDR3 is TGTGCCAGCAGCAAACCCCTTAGCTCCTACGAGCAGTACTTC.

In its sample, this clonotype was seen many times. The rearrangement joins TRBV11-2 to TRBJ2-1; D not certain. Deletions cut 1 base from V and 0 bases from J, with 16 bases between. CDR3 length equals 18 residues. Germline V gives CDR1 SGHAT, CDR2 FQNNGV. This CDR3 is CASSLGSIMGPSYNEQFF. In DNA form, the CDR3 reads TGTGCCAGCAGCTTAGGAAGTATTATGGGTCCCTCCTACAATGAGCAGTTCTTC.

The sample holds a few counts of this clonotype. The chain employs TRBV7-9 and TRBJ2-1; TRBD2 might be the D (6 bases). V dropped 4 bases and J dropped 8 bases, with 12 bases sitting between them. The CDR3 extends over 13 amino acids. Germline V gives CDR1 SEHNR, CDR2 FQNEAQ (reference sequence). The DNA of the CDR3 is TGTGCCAGCAGCTCGAGGTCGGGGGATGAGCAGTTCTTC. This translates into CASSSRSGDEQFF.

In regard to this clonotype: A junction boundary mismatches the germline segment, possibly from a read error. V gene TRBV5-1 combines with J gene TRBJ1-1; D is unclear. The length of the CDR3 is 13 residues. CDR1 and CDR2 from the germline V gene are SGHRS and YFSETQ. CDR3 loop: CTSSLSSDTEAFF. The CDR3 DNA sequence: TGCACCAGCAGCTTGAGCTCCGACACTGAAGCTTTCTTT.

The V gene is TRBV11-1, the J gene TRBJ2-7, with TRBD1 identical over 8 bases. Trimming removed 2 bases from V and 4 bases from J; junction bases left unmatched: 4. CDR3 length equals 14 residues. The germline gives CDR1 SGHAT, CDR2 FQDESV (reference sequence). This chain's CDR3 is CASSLSQGEYEQYF. The CDR3 nucleotides are TGTGCCAGCAGCTTATCACAGGGGGAGTACGAGCAGTACTTC.

This clonotype was recorded a few times. This chain uses TRBV19 with TRBJ2-1; a possible D gene is TRBD2 (5 bases). The CDR3 totals 16 residues. V was cut by 4 bases and J by 4 bases, with 17 bases left in between. The germline V gene has CDR1 LNHDA and CDR2 SQIVND (reference sequence). The CDR3 region has the DNA TGTGCCAGTAGTACACAACCCCCTACGGGGTACAATGAGCAGTTCTTC. Translating it yields CASSTQPPTGYNEQFF.